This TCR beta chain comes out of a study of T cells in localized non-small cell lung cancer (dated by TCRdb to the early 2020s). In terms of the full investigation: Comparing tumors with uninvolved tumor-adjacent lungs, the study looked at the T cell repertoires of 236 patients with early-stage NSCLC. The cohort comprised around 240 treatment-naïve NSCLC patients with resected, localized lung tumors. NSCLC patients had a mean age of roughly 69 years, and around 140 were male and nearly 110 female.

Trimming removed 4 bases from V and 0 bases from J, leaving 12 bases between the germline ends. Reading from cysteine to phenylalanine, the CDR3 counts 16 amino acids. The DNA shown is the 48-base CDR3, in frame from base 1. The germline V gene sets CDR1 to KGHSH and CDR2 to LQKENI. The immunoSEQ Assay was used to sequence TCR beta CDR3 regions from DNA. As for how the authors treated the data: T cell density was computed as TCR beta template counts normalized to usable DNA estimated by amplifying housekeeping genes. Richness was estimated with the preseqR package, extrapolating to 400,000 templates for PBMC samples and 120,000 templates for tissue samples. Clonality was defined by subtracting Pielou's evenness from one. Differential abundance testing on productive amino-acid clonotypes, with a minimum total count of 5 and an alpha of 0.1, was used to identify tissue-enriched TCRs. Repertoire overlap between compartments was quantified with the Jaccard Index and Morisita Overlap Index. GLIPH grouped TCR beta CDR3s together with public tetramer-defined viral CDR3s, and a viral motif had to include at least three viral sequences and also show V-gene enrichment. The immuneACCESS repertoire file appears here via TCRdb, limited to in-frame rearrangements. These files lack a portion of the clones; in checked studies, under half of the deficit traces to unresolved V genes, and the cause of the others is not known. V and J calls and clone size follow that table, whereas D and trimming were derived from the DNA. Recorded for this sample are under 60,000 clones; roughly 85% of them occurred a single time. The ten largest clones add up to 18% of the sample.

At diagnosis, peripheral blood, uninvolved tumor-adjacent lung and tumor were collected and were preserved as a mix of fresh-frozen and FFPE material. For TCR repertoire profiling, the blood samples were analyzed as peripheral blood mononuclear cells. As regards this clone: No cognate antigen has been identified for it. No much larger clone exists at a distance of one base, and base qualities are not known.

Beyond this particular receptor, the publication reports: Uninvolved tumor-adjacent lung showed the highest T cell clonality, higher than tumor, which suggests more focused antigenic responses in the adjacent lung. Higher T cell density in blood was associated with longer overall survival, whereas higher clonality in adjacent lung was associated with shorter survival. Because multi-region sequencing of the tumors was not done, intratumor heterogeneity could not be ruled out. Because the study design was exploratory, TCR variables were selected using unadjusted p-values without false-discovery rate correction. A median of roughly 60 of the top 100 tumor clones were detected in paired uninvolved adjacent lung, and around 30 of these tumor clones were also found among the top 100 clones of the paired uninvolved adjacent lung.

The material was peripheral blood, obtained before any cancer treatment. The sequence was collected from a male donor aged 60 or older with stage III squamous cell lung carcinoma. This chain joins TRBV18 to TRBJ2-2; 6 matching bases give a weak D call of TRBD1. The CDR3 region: CASSLQGASNTGELFF. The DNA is TGTGCCAGCTCACTACAGGGTGCGTCGAACACCGGGGAGCTGTTTTTT.